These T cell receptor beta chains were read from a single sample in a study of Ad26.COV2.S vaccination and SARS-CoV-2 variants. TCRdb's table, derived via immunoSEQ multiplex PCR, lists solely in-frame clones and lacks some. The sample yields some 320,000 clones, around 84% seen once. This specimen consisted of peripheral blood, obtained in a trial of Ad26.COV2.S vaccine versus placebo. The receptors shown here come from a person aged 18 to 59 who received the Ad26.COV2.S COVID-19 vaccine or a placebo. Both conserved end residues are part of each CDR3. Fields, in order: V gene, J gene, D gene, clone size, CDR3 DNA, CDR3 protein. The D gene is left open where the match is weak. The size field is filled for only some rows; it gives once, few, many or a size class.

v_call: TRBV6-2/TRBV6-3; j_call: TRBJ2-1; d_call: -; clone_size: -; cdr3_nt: TGTGCCAGCAGTTACGGTGGCCCCCTCAATGAGCAGTTCTTC; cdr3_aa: CASSYGGPLNEQFF
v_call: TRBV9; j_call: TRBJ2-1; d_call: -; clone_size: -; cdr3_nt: TGTGCCAGCAGCGTAGGGGGGCTCTCCTACAATGAGCAGTTCTTC; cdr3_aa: CASSVGGLSYNEQFF
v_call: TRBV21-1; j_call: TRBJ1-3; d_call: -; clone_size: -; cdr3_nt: TGTGCCAGCAGCAAGAGGCCTACCAGGGGAGGAAACACCATATATTTT; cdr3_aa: CASSKRPTRGGNTIYF
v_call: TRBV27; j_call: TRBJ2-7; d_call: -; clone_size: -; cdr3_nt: TGTGCCAGCAGCCTACAGGGCTCCTACGAGCAGTACTTC; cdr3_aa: CASSLQGSYEQYF
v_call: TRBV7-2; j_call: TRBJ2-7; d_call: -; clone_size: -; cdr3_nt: TGTGCCAGCAGCTTAAGGGTTACGAGCTCCTACGAGCAGTACTTC; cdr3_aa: CASSLRVTSSYEQYF
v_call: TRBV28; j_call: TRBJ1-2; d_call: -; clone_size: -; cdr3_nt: TGTGCCAGCAGTTTTCCGCGTTTCTATGGCTACACCTTC; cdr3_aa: CASSFPRFYGYTF
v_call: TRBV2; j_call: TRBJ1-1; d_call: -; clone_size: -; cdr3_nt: TGTGCCAGCAGTGGTTTATCAGTGAACACTGAAGCTTTCTTT; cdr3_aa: CASSGLSVNTEAFF
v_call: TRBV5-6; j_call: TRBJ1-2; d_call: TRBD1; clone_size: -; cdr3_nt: TGTGCCAGCAGCTTGGTGGCAGGGGGCGCGGGGTCTGGTGGCTACACCTTC; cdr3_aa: CASSLVAGGAGSGGYTF
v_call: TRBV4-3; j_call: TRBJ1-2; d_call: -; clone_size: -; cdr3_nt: TGCGCCAGCAGCCAAGGGGACTATGGCTACACCTTC; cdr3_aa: CASSQGDYGYTF
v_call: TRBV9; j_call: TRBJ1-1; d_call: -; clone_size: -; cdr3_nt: TGTGCCAGCAGCGGAGACACTGAAGCTTTCTTT; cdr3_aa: CASSGDTEAFF
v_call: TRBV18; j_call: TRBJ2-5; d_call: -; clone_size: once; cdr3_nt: TGTGCCAGCTCACCCGGGCAGGCCACCTTGGGGACCCAGTACTTC; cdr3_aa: CASSPGQATLGTQYF
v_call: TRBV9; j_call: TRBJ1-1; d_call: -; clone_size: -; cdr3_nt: TGTGCCAGCAGCCCCTTGGGGCGGGCGAAGGGTGAAGCTTTCTTT; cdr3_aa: CASSPLGRAKGEAFF
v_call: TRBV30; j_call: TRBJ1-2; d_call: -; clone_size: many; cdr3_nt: TGTGCCTGGACCGAGAGGGATACAGGAGGCTACACCTTC; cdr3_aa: CAWTERDTGGYTF
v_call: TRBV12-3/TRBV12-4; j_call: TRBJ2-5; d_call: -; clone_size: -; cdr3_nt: TGTGCCAGCAGTTTGAACCAACAAGAGACCCAGTACTTC; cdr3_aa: CASSLNQQETQYF
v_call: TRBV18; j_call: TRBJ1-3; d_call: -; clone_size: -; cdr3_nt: TGTGCCAGCTCACCTTCGGGGCTGATAACTGGAAACACCATATATTTT; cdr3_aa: CASSPSGLITGNTIYF
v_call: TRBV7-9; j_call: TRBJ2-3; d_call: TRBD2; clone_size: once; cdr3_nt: TGTGCCAGCAGCAATAGCGGGGGGGCAACAGATACGCAGTATTTT; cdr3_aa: CASSNSGGATDTQYF
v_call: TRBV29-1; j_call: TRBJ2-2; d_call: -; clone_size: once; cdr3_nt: TGCAGCGTTTTCCAGACAGGACCGAACACCGGGGAGCTGTTTTTT; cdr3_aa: CSVFQTGPNTGELFF
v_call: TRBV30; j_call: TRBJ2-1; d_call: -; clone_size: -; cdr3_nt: TGTGCCTGGACCTCGACGGGGGCCAAAGGAGAGCAGTTCTTC; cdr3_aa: CAWTSTGAKGEQFF
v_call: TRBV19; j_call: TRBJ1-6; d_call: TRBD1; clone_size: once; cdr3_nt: TGTGCCAGTAGACTAACAGGGGATTACTCACCCCTCCACTTT; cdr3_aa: CASRLTGDYSPLHF
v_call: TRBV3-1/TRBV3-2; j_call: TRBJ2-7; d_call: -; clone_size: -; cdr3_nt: TGTGCCAGCAGCCAATCGAATTCCTGGTACGAGCAGTACTTC; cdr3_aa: CASSQSNSWYEQYF
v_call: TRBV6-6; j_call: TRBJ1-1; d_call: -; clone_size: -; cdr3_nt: TGTGCCAGCAGTTACTACAGGGTCGGAACTGAAGCTTTCTTT; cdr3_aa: CASSYYRVGTEAFF
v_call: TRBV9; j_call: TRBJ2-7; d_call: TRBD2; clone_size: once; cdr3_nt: TGTGCCAGCAGCCAAGGGACTAGCGGGGGGGCCGAGCAGTACTTC; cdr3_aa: CASSQGTSGGAEQYF
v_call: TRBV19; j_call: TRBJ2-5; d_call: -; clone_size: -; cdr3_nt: TGTGCCAGTAGTAGCAGATACCAAGAGACCCAGTACTTC; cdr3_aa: CASSSRYQETQYF
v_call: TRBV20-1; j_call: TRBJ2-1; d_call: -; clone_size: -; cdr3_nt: TGCAGTGCTAATGTTCGGAATGAGCAGTTCTTC; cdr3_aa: CSANVRNEQFF
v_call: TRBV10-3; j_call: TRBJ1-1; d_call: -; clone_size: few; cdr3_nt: TGTGCCATCAGGATGGGACTGAGACAGACTGAAGCTTTCTTT; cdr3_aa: CAIRMGLRQTEAFF
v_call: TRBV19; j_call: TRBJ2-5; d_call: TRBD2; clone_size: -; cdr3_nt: TGTGCCACCCGGAATGCGGGGGGGCCAGTAGGGGAGACCCAGTACTTC; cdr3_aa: CATRNAGGPVGETQYF
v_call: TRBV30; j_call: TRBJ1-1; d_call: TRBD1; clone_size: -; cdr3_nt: TGTGCCTGGAATAGACAGGGGAATACTGAAGCTTTCTTT; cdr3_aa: CAWNRQGNTEAFF
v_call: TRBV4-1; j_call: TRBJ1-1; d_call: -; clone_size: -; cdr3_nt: TGCGCCAGCAGCCAAGGACGGCTGAACACTGAAGCTTTCTTT; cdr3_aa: CASSQGRLNTEAFF
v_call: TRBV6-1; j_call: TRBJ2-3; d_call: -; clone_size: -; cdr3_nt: TGTGCCAGCAGTGATGGGGCAGGCACAGATACGCAGTATTTT; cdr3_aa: CASSDGAGTDTQYF
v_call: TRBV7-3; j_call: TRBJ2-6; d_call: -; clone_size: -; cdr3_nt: TGTGCCAGCAGCATGTATAGAGCTGGGGCCAACGTCCTGACTTTC; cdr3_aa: CASSMYRAGANVLTF
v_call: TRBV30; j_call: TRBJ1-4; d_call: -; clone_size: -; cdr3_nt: TGTGCCTGGGCCGGGACAGAAAAACTGTTTTTT; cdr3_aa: CAWAGTEKLFF
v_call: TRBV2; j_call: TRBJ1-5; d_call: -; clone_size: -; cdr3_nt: TGTGCCAGCAGTGATGACAGAAATCAGCCCCAGCATTTT; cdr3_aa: CASSDDRNQPQHF
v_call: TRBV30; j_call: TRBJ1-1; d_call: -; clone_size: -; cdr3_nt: TGTGCCTGGAGTCTGATGAACACTGAAGCTTTCTTT; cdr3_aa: CAWSLMNTEAFF
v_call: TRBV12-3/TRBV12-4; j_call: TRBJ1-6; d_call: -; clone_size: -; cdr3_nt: TGTGCCAGCAGGTCAACAGATAATTCACCCCTCCACTTT; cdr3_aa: CASRSTDNSPLHF
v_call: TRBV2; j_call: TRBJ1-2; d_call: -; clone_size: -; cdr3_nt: TGTGCCAGCAGTCCCCAGGGGAGCGCCTATGGCTACACCTTC; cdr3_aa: CASSPQGSAYGYTF
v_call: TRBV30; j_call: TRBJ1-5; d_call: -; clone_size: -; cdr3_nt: TGTGCCTGGGCCCCCCGGGGAGGGGGGAGAAATCAGCCCCAGCATTTT; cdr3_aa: CAWAPRGGGRNQPQHF
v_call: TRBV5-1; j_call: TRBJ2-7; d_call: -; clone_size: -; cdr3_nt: TGCGCCAGCAGCTTCGGGCAGGTGCAGTACTTC; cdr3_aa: CASSFGQVQYF
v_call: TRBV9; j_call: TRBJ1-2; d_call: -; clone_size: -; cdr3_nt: TGTGCCAGCAGCGTAGGACAGGACCGTTTGGGTAACTATGGCTACACCTTC; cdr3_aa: CASSVGQDRLGNYGYTF
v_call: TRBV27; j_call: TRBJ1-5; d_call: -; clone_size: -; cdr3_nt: TGTGCCAGCAGTTTATCGGGCAGGGGTCAGCCCCAGCATTTT; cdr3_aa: CASSLSGRGQPQHF
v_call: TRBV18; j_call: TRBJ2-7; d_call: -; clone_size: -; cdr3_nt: TGTGCCAGCTCCACCCGAACGAGTGGGGCTTACGAGCAGTACTTC; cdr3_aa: CASSTRTSGAYEQYF